The source of this T cell receptor (beta chain) is a study of technical replicates of blood from a few donors. The CDR3 is made up of 17 amino acids. This clone was seen only once. Sequencing was performed with immunoSEQ multiplex PCR; in TCRdb, only in-frame clones are kept and a portion is missing. The data show about 66,000 clones, 95% to 97% seen once. The clonotype originates from a human donor in good health. The rearrangement joins TRBV7-5 to TRBJ2-7; no DNA check was done on the table's D call, TRBD1. TRBV7-5 is recorded as a pseudogene. The sequenced sample consisted of T cells isolated from PBMCs. The DNA of the CDR3 is TGTGGAGCGACAGGCTGGGGGAGAGCGGAAAGCTCCTACGAGCAGTACTTC. Translation: CGATGWGRAESSYEQYF.